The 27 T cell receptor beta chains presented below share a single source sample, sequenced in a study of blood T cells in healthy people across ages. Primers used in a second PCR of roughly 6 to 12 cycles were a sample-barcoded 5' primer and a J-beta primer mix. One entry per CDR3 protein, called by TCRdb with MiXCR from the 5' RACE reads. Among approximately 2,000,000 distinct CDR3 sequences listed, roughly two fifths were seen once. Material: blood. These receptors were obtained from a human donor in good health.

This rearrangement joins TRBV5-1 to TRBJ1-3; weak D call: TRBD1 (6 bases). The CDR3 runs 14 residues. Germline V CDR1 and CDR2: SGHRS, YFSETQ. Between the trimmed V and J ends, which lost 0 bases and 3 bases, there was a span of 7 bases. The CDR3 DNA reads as TGCGCCAGCAGCTTGGGACAGGTTGGAAACACCATATATTTT. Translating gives CASSLGQVGNTIYF.

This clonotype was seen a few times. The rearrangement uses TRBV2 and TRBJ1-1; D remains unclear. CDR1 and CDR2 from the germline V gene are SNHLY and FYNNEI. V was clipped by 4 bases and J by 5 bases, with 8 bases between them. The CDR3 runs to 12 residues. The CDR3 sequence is CASSARITEAFF. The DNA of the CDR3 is TGTGCCAGCAGTGCAAGGATAACTGAAGCTTTCTTT.

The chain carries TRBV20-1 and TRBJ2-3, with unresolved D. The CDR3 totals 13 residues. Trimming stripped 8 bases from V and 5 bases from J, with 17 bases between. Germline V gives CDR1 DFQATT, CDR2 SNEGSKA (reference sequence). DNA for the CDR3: TGCAGTCAACAGAGTACCGCGAGAGATACGCAGTATTTT. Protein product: CSQQSTARDTQYF.

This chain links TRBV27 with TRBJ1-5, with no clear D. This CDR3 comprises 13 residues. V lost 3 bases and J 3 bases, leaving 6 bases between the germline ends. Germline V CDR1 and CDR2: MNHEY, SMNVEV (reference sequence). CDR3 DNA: TGTGCCAGCAGTTTTGGTGACAATCAGCCCCAGCATTTT. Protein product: CASSFGDNQPQHF.

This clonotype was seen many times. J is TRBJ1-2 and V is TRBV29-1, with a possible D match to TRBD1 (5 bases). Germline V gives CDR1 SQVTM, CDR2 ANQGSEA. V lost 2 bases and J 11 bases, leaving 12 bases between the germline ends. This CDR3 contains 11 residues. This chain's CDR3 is CSVERGASYTF. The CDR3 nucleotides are TGCAGCGTTGAAAGAGGGGCATCTTACACCTTC.

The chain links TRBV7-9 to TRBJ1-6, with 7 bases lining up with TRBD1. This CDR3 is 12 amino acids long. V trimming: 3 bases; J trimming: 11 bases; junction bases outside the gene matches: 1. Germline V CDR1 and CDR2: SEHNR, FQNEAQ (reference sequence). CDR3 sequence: CASSFTGAPLHF. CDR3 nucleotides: TGTGCCAGCAGCTTTACAGGGGCACCCCTCCACTTT.

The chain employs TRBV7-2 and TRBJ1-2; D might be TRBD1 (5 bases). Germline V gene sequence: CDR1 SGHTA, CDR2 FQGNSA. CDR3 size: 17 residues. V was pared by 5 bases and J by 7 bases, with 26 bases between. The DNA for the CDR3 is TGTGCCAGCAGCCCACGAATCGGAGGAGACAGATCCTGTGGCTACACCTTC. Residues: CASSPRIGGDRSCGYTF.

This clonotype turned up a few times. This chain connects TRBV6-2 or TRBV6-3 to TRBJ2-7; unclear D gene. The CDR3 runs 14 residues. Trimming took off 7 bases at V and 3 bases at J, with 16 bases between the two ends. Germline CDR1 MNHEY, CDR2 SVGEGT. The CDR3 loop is CASTPKGLGYEQYF. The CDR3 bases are TGTGCCAGCACCCCAAAGGGCTTAGGCTACGAGCAGTACTTC.

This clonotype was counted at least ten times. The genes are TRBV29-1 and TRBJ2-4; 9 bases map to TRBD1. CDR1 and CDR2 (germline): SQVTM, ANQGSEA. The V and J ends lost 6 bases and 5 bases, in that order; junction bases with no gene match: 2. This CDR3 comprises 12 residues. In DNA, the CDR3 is TGCAGCGTGGGACAGGGCCAAAACATTCAGTACTTC. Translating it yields CSVGQGQNIQYF.

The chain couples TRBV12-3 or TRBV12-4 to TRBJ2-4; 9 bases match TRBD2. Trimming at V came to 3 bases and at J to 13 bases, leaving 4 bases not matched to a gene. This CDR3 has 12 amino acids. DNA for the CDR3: TGTGCCAGCAGTTTTGAAAGCGGGGGGCAGTACTTC. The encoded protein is CASSFESGGQYF.

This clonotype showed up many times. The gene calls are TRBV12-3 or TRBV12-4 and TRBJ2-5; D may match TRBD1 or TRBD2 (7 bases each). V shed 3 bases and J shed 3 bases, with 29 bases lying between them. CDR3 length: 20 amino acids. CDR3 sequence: CASSFWTPLDREGVKETQYF. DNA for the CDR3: TGTGCCAGCAGTTTTTGGACCCCCCTCGACAGGGAGGGAGTGAAAGAGACCCAGTACTTC.

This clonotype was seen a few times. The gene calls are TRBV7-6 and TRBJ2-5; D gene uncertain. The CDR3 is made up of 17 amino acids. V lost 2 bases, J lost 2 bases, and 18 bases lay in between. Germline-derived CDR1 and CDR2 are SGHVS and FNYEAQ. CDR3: CASSLSFGPDPQETQYF. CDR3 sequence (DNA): TGTGCCAGCAGCTTAAGTTTTGGGCCAGATCCTCAAGAGACCCAGTACTTC.

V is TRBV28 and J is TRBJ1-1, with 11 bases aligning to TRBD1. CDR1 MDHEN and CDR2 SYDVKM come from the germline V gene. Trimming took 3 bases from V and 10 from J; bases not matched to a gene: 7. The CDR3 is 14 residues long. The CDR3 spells CASSFPGTGGAAFF. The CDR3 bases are TGTGCCAGCAGTTTTCCCGGGACAGGGGGTGCAGCTTTCTTT.

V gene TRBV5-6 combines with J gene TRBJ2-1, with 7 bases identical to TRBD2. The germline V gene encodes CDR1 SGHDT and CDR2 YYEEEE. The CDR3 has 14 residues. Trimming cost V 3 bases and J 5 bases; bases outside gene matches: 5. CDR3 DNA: TGTGCCAGCAGCTATGCGGGGGTCGACAATGAGCAGTTCTTC. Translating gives CASSYAGVDNEQFF.

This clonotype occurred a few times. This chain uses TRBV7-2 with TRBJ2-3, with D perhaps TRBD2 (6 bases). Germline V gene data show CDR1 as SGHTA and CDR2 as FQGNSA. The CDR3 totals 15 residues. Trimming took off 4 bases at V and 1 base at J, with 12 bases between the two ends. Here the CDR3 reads CASSSSGHGTDTQYF. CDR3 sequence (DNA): TGTGCCAGCAGCTCGAGCGGGCATGGCACAGATACGCAGTATTTT.

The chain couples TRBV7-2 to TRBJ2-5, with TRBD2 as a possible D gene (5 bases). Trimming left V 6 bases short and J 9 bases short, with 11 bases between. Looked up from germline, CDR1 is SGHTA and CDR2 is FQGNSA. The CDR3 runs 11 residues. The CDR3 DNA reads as TGTGCCAGCAGTTTGGGAGCGGCCCAGTACTTC. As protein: CASSLGAAQYF.

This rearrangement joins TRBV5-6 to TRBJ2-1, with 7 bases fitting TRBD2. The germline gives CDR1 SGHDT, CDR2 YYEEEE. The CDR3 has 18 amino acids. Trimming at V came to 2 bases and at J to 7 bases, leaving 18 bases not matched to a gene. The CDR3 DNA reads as TGTGCCAGCAGCTTCCTCACTGCCTCCAGCGGGGTGGGGAATGAGCAGTTCTTC. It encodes CASSFLTASSGVGNEQFF.

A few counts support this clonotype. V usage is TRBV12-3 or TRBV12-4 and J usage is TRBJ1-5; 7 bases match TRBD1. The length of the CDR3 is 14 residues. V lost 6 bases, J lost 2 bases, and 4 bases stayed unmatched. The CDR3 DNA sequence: TGTGCCAGCAGGGGAACAGGGGGCAATCAGCCCCAGCATTTT. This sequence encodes CASRGTGGNQPQHF.

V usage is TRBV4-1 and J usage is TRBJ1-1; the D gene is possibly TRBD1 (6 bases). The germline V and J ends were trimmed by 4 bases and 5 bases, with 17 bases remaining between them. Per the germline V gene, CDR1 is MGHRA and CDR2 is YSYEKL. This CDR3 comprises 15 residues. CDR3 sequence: CASSPTTIQGTEAFF. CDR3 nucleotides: TGCGCCAGCAGCCCCACAACTATTCAGGGGACTGAAGCTTTCTTT.

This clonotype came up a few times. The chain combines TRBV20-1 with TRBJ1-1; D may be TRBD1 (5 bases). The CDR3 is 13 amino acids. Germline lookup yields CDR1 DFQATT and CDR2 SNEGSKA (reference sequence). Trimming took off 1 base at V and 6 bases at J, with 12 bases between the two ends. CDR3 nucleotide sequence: TGCAGTGCTAGAGTTCCAGGGCATGCTGAAGCTTTCTTT. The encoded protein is CSARVPGHAEAFF.

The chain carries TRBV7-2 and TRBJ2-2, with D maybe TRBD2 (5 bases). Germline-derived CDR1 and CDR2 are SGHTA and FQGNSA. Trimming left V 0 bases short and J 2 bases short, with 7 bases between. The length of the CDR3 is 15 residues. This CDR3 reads CASSLATGNTGELFF. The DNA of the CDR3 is TGTGCCAGCAGCTTAGCTACGGGAAACACCGGGGAGCTGTTTTTT.

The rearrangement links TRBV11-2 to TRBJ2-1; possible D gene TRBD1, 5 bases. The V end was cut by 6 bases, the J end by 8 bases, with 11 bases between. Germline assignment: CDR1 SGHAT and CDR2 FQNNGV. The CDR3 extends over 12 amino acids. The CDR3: CASRGHIHEQFF. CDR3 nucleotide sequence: TGTGCCAGCAGGGGGCACATCCATGAGCAGTTCTTC.

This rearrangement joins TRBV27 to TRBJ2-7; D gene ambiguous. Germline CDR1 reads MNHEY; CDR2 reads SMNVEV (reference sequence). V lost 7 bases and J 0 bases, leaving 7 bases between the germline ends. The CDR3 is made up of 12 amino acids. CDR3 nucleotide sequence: TGTGCCAGCATAAGTTACTCCTACGAGCAGTACTTC. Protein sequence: CASISYSYEQYF.

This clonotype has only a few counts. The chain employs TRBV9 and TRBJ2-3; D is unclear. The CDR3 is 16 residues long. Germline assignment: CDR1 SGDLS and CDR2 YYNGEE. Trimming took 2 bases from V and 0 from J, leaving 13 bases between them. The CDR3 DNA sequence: TGTGCCAGCAGCGTCGGTACTCGATCTAGCACAGATACGCAGTATTTT. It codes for CASSVGTRSSTDTQYF.

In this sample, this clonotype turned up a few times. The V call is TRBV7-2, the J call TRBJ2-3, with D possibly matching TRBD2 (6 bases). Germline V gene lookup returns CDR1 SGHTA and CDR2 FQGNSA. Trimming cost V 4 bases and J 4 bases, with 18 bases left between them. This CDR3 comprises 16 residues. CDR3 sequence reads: CASSYNGGVNPDTQYF. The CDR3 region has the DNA TGTGCCAGCAGCTACAACGGGGGAGTTAACCCAGATACGCAGTATTTT. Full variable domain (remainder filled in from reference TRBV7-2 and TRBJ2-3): GAGVSQSPSNKVTEKGKDVELRCDPISGHTALYWYRQSLGQGLEFLIYFQGNSAPDKSGLPSDRFSAERTGGSVSTLTIQRTQQEDSAVYLCASSYNGGVNPDTQYFGPGTRLTVL.

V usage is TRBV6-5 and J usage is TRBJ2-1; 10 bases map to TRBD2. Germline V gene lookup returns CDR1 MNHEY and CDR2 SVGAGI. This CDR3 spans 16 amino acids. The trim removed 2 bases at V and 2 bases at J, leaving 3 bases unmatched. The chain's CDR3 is CASSYLLAGTYNEQFF. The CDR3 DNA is TGTGCCAGCAGTTACCTACTAGCGGGGACCTACAATGAGCAGTTCTTC.

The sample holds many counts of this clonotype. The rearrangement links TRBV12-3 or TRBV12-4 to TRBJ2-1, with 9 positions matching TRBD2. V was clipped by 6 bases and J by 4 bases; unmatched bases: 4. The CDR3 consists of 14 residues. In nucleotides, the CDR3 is TGTGCCAGCAGGCAGCGGGGGGCTTACAATGAGCAGTTCTTC. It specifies CASRQRGAYNEQFF.